Shown below are 24 T cell receptor beta chains from a single sample sequenced in a study of blood T cells in healthy people across ages. The authors ran a second PCR of about 6 to 12 cycles using a sample-barcoded 5' primer and a J-beta primer mix. TCRdb recomputed calls from the 5' RACE reads with MiXCR, one row per CDR3 protein. The table has fewer than 2,000,000 distinct CDR3 sequences, around 40% seen once. The sample was blood. These receptors came from a human donor in good health.

About this clonotype: The junction departs from germline at one end; a sequencing error may be responsible. V is TRBV20-1 and J is TRBJ1-6; TRBD1 aligns across 8 bases. CDR1 and CDR2 from the germline V gene are DFQATT and SNEGSKA (reference sequence). The CDR3 has 16 amino acids. The CDR3 DNA reads as TGCAGTGCTAGGCCTTCCGGGACAGGCTGGCATTCACCTCTCCACTTT. This codes for CSARPSGTGWHSPLHF.

The rearrangement links TRBV6-2 or TRBV6-3 to TRBJ2-3; tentatively, D is TRBD2 (5 bases). The CDR3 has 14 amino acids. The germline V gene has CDR1 MNHEY and CDR2 SVGEGT. Trimming took off 6 bases at V and 2 bases at J, with 12 bases between the two ends. CDR3 sequence (DNA): TGTGCCAGCAGGATAGCGCCCGTCACAGATACGCAGTATTTT. Its translation: CASRIAPVTDTQYF.

This clonotype was recorded at least ten times. This chain uses TRBV29-1 with TRBJ2-5; 9 nucleotides line up with TRBD1. This CDR3 has 13 residues. Trimming at V came to 2 bases and at J to 4 bases, leaving 2 bases not matched to a gene. Germline V gene lookup returns CDR1 SQVTM and CDR2 ANQGSEA. The CDR3 sequence: CSVEKDRGETQYF. For the CDR3, the DNA is TGCAGCGTTGAAAAGGACAGGGGAGAGACCCAGTACTTC. Variable domain in full (rest from reference TRBV29-1 and TRBJ2-5): SAVISQKPSRDICQRGTSLTIQCQVDSQVTMMFWYRQQPGQSLTLIATANQGSEATYESGFVIDKFPISRPNLTFSTLTVSNMSPEDSSIYLCSVEKDRGETQYFGPGTRLLVL.

The genes are TRBV7-2 and TRBJ1-1, with D possibly TRBD1 on 5 matching bases. Germline CDR1 reads SGHTA; CDR2 reads FQGNSA. This CDR3 has 14 residues. Trimming cost V 2 bases and J 5 bases, with 12 bases left between them. The CDR3, as DNA: TGTGCCAGCAGCTTACTTGAGGGGTATACTGAAGCTTTCTTT. Translated, it gives CASSLLEGYTEAFF. Drawing the rest from reference TRBV7-2 and TRBJ1-1, the complete variable domain is GAGVSQSPSNKVTEKGKDVELRCDPISGHTALYWYRQSLGQGLEFLIYFQGNSAPDKSGLPSDRFSAERTGGSVSTLTIQRTQQEDSAVYLCASSLLEGYTEAFFGQGTRLTVV.

This clonotype came up a few times. The V and J genes are TRBV3-1 and TRBJ1-2; D is unresolved. The CDR3 is 15 residues long. Germline CDR1 LGHDT, CDR2 YNNKEL (reference sequence). V gave up 0 bases and J gave up 3 bases, with 11 bases separating them. The CDR3 region has the DNA TGTGCCAGCAGCCAAGATTCATCTGGGTACTATGGCTACACCTTC. Amino acid sequence: CASSQDSSGYYGYTF.

The V and J genes are TRBV6-4 and TRBJ1-1, with D perhaps matching TRBD1 (6 bases). The germline CDR1 and CDR2 sequences are MRHNA and SNTAGT. The CDR3 covers 13 residues. Trimming cost V 4 bases and J 3 bases, with 9 bases left between them. CDR3 sequence: CASSVHRDTEAFF. The CDR3 nucleotides read TGTGCCAGCAGTGTCCACAGGGACACTGAAGCTTTCTTT.

The genes are TRBV5-1 and TRBJ1-2, with D hard to call. Germline V gene lookup returns CDR1 SGHRS and CDR2 YFSETQ. V lost 0 bases and J lost 4, with 7 bases in between. The CDR3 totals 13 residues. Written as DNA, the CDR3 is TGCGCCAGCAGCTTGGGACCGATCTATGGCTACACCTTC. As protein: CASSLGPIYGYTF. Full variable domain (remainder filled in from reference TRBV5-1 and TRBJ1-2): KAGVTQTPRYLIKTRGQQVTLSCSPISGHRSVSWYQQTPGQGLQFLFEYFSETQRNKGNFPGRFSGRQFSNSRSEMNVSTLELGDSALYLCASSLGPIYGYTFGSGTRLTVV.

This clonotype is a singleton in its sample. J is TRBJ1-3 and V is TRBV4-2, with unresolved D. CDR1 and CDR2 (germline): LGHNA, YNFKEQ. The CDR3 is 16 residues long. With 4 bases removed from V and 0 bases from J, the gap between germline ends came to 13 bases. The CDR3 nucleotides are TGTGCCAGCAGCCGAGTTCTCGGGTTCTCTGGAAACACCATATATTTT. Translation gives CASSRVLGFSGNTIYF.

About this clonotype itself: Sequence at one end of the junction differs from germline and may be a read error. The chain has TRBV24-1 and TRBJ1-2; D is possibly TRBD1 (5 bases). Germline V CDR1 and CDR2: KGHDR, SFDVKD. CDR3 length equals 12 residues. CDR3 nucleotide sequence: TGTGCCACCAGCGATTTAGGGGATGGCTACACCTTC. Translated: CATSDLGDGYTF.

The CDR3 here is CSVEGSLWGYTF. CDR3 sequence (DNA): TGCAGCGTTGAGGGCAGCCTCTGGGGCTACACCTTC. The V and J genes are TRBV29-1 and TRBJ1-2; D not resolved. The length of the CDR3 is 12 residues. CDR1 and CDR2 (germline): SQVTM, ANQGSEA. Deletions cut 3 bases from V and 8 bases from J, with 13 bases between.

This sequence joins TRBV4-1 and TRBJ1-1; unclear D gene. CDR3 size: 11 residues. CDR1 is MGHRA, CDR2 YSYEKL, per germline. V was trimmed by 3 bases and J by 8 bases, leaving 7 bases between them. CDR3 amino acids: CASSHNSEAFF. The CDR3 coding sequence is TGCGCCAGCAGCCACAACAGCGAAGCTTTCTTT.

The chain combines TRBV6-5 with TRBJ1-6; no firm D call. Per the germline V gene, CDR1 is MNHEY and CDR2 is SVGAGI. Trimming removed 2 bases at V and 0 bases at J, with 11 bases between. The CDR3 sequence is 17 residues long. The CDR3 loop is CASSYDGASSYNSPLHF. The DNA for the CDR3 is TGTGCCAGCAGTTACGACGGAGCGAGCTCCTATAATTCACCCCTCCACTTT.

The rearrangement uses TRBV28 and TRBJ1-5, with D tentatively TRBD1 (5 bases). Germline V gene sequence: CDR1 MDHEN, CDR2 SYDVKM. The V end was cut by 5 bases, the J end by 7 bases, with 21 bases between. This CDR3 comprises 16 residues. The DNA for the CDR3 is TGTGCCAGCAGTCCACCTTATCGGTCAGGGAACCAGCCCCAGCATTTT. It codes for CASSPPYRSGNQPQHF.

J is TRBJ2-1 and V is TRBV6-1; D is ambiguous. The CDR3 runs to 14 residues. V was cut by 4 bases and J by 6 bases, with 13 bases left in between. Germline V gene lookup returns CDR1 MNHNS and CDR2 SASEGT. The CDR3 spells CASSVGASSNEQFF. CDR3 in DNA: TGTGCCAGCAGTGTGGGTGCCAGTAGCAATGAGCAGTTCTTC.

This clonotype was detected a few times. This chain connects TRBV5-1 to TRBJ2-1, with D hard to call. V lost 0 bases to trimming and J lost 2 bases, with 9 bases between them. This CDR3 has 15 residues. Germline loops: CDR1 SGHRS, CDR2 YFSETQ. This CDR3 reads CASSLADLTYNEQFF. The CDR3 DNA is TGCGCCAGCAGCTTGGCGGATCTCACCTACAATGAGCAGTTCTTC.

This clonotype was detected a few times. The rearrangement joins TRBV6-5 to TRBJ2-3; weak D call: TRBD2 (8 bases). This CDR3 has 15 residues. V shed 4 bases and J shed 6 bases, with 17 bases lying between them. Germline V gene data show CDR1 as MNHEY and CDR2 as SVGAGI. Written as DNA, the CDR3 is TGTGCCAGCAGTTTCGGGACAGCTAGCGGGGATACGCAGTATTTT. Amino acid sequence: CASSFGTASGDTQYF.

Details on this clonotype: One end of the junction varies from germline; a read error may be responsible. This sequence joins TRBV12-3 or TRBV12-4 and TRBJ2-3; TRBD1 matches at 8 bases. CDR3 size: 14 residues. The CDR3 loop reads CASSWGQATDTQDF. The CDR3 DNA follows: TGTGCCAGCAGTTGGGGACAGGCAACAGATACGCAGGATTTT.

This clonotype was found a few times. The genes are TRBV4-3 and TRBJ1-2, with TRBD1 as a possible D gene (5 bases). CDR3 size: 14 residues. The V end was cut by 0 bases, the J end by 9 bases, with 14 bases between. Germline V gives CDR1 LGHNA, CDR2 YSLEER. This CDR3 is CASSQEVTGSRYTF. For the CDR3, the DNA is TGCGCCAGCAGCCAAGAGGTTACAGGTAGCCGCTACACCTTC.

Of note for this clonotype: The junction does not match germline at one end; this may be a read error. The rearrangement uses TRBV20-1 and TRBJ1-4, with TRBD1 identical over 9 bases. The CDR3 is 13 residues long. CDR1 and CDR2 (germline): DFQATT, SNEGSKA (reference sequence). The CDR3: CSASGTGNEKLFF. Written as DNA, the CDR3 is TGCAGTGCATCCGGGACAGGGAATGAAAAGCTGTTTTTT.

This clonotype was detected a few times. This chain joins TRBV6-2 or TRBV6-3 and TRBJ1-2; TRBD1 matches at 7 bases. Germline V lookup: CDR1 MNHEY, CDR2 SVGEGT. This CDR3 is 12 amino acids long. The CDR3 is CAAVHRGGGYTF. The CDR3 DNA is TGTGCTGCCGTACACAGGGGAGGTGGCTACACCTTC.

This clonotype was recorded only once. The chain employs TRBV7-2 and TRBJ1-1, with D perhaps matching TRBD1 (6 bases). The CDR3 totals 15 residues. The V end was cut by 5 bases, the J end by 5 bases, with 18 bases between. From germline, CDR1 is SGHTA and CDR2 FQGNSA. The CDR3 loop is CASSIETGWRTEAFF. CDR3 in DNA: TGTGCCAGCAGCATAGAAACAGGGTGGAGGACTGAAGCTTTCTTT.

The chain couples TRBV20-1 to TRBJ1-2; D is unclear. Germline lookup yields CDR1 DFQATT and CDR2 SNEGSKA (reference sequence). The CDR3 contains 15 residues. V dropped 3 bases and J dropped 3 bases, with 17 bases sitting between them. The CDR3 coding sequence is TGCAGTGCTAGCGAAGGGTTAGGTATTTACTATGGCTACACCTTC. This sequence encodes CSASEGLGIYYGYTF.

V gene TRBV12-5 combines with J gene TRBJ1-2, with 9 bases that match TRBD1. CDR3 length: 14 amino acids. Trimming at V came to 4 bases and at J to 3 bases, leaving 3 bases not matched to a gene. In germline, CDR1 is LGHNT, CDR2 FRNRAP. The CDR3 DNA reads TGTGCTAGTGGTTGGAGGGACAGGGACTATGGCTACACCTTC. Translation: CASGWRDRDYGYTF.

J is TRBJ2-2 and V is TRBV27; D perhaps matches TRBD2 (7 bases). The CDR3 contains 18 residues. Germline assignment: CDR1 MNHEY and CDR2 SMNVEV (reference sequence). The V gene lost 5 bases and the J gene lost 1 base, with 20 bases spanning the gap. Written as DNA, the CDR3 is TGTGCCAGCAGTCCCCGATTTGGGGGGGCGCGGAACACCGGGGAGCTGTTTTTT. It specifies CASSPRFGGARNTGELFF.